These 3 T cell receptor beta chains were sequenced from one sample in a study of cytomegalovirus exposure and HLA in healthy donors. The PCR ran on 60 Vbeta and 13 Jbeta primers. Repertoires were generated with immunoSEQ multiplex PCR, while TCRdb's copy carries only in-frame clones and drops some. The sample table includes roughly 120,000 clones. Material: PBMCs. The source of these receptors is a man younger than 30 in good health and CMV-seronegative.

A note on this clone: Other DNA sequences in the same sample also yield this CDR3. The V and J genes are TRBV9 and TRBJ2-3; D is possibly TRBD1 (6 bases). Germline V lookup: CDR1 SGDLS, CDR2 YYNGEE. Trimming left V 4 bases short and J 1 base short, with 16 bases between. The CDR3 is 16 residues long. CDR3 DNA: TGTGCCAGCAGCCCGAAAAGGGGGAGCGGCACAGATACGCAGTATTTT. Amino acid sequence: CASSPKRGSGTDTQYF.

This chain joins TRBV13 and TRBJ1-3; 12 positions match TRBD1. The germline V gene has CDR1 PRHDT and CDR2 FYEKMQ (reference sequence). Germline trimming cut 1 base from V and 7 bases from J; bases unmatched to any gene: 2. The CDR3 loop spans 15 amino acids. CDR3 loop: CASSLEGQGANTIYF. CDR3 nucleotides: TGTGCCAGCAGCTTAGAGGGACAGGGGGCGAACACCATATATTTT. Based on the CDR3 plus reference TRBV13 and TRBJ1-3, the full variable domain is AAGVIQSPRHLIKEKRETATLKCYPIPRHDTVYWYQQGPGQDPQFLISFYEKMQSDKGSIPDRFSAQQFSDYHSELNMSSLELGDSALYFCASSLEGQGANTIYFGEGSWLTVV.

V gene TRBV10-1 combines with J gene TRBJ1-5; 10 positions match TRBD1. Germline assignment: CDR1 WNHNN and CDR2 SYGVQD (reference sequence). The CDR3 loop spans 16 amino acids. With V trimmed by 6 bases and J by 1 base, 6 bases remained unmatched. CDR3 protein: CASSGGTGVSNQPQHF. Here the CDR3 DNA reads TGCGCCAGCAGCGGTGGGACAGGGGTGAGCAATCAGCCCCAGCATTTT.